This TCR beta chain was recorded in a study of technical replicates of blood from several donors. Between the trimmed V and J ends, which lost 6 bases and 1 base, there was a span of 9 bases. CDR3 length: 13 amino acids. Germline CDR1 is MDHEN and CDR2 is SYDVKM. Method: immunoSEQ multiplex PCR; TCRdb's copy keeps in-frame clones and lacks some. This table has roughly 70,000 clones, 95% to 97% appearing once. Sequencing was performed on T cells isolated from PBMCs. The J gene is TRBJ1-1, the V gene TRBV28; D gene ambiguous. The TCR originated in a human donor in good health. The CDR3 reads CASSQAWNTEAFF. The CDR3 coding sequence is TGTGCCAGCAGCCAAGCCTGGAACACTGAAGCTTTCTTT.